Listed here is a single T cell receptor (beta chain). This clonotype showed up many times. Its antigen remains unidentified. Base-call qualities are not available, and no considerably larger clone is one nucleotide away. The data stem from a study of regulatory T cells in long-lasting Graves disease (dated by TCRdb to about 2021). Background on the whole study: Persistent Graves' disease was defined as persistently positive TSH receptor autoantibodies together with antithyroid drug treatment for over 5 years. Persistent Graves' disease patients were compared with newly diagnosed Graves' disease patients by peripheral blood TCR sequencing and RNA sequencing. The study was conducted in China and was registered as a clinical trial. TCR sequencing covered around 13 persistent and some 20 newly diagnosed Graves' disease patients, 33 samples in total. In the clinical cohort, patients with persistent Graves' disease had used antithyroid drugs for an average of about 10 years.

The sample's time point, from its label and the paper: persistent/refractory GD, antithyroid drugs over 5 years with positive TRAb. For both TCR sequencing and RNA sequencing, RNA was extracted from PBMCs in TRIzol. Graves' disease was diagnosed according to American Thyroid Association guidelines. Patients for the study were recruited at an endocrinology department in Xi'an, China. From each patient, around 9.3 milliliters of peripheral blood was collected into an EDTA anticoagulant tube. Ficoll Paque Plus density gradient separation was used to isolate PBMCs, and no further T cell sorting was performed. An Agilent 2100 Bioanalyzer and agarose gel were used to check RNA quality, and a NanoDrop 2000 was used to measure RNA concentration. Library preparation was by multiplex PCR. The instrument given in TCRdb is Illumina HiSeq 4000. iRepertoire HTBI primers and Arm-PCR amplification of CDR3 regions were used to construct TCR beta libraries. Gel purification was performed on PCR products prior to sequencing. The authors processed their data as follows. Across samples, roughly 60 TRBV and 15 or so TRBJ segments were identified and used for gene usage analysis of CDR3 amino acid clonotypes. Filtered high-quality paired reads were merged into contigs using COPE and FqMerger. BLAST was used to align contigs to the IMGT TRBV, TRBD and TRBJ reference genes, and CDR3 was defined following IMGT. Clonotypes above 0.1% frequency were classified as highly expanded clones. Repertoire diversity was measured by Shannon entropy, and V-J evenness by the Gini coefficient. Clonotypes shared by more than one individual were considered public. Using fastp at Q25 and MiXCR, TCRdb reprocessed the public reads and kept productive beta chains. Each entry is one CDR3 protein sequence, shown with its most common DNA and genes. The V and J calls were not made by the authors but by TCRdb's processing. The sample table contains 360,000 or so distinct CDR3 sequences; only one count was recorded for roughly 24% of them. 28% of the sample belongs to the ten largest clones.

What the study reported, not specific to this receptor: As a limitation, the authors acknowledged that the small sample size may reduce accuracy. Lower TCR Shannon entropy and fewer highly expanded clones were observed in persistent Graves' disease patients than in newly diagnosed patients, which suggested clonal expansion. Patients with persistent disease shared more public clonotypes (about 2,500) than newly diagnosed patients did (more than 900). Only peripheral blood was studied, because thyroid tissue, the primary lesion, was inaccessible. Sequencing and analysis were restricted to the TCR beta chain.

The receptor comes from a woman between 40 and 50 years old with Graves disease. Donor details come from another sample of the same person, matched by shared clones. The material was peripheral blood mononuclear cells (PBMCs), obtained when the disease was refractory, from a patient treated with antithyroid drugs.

The CDR3 region: CSVSRQERDYEQYF. The sequenced DNA is TGCAGCGTTTCTCGACAGGAAAGGGACTACGAGCAGTACTTC. The chain was built from TRBV29-1 and TRBJ2-7, with TRBD1 perhaps the D gene, on 6 matching bases. The germline V gene provides CDR1 SQVTM and CDR2 ANQGSEA. Spanning cysteine to phenylalanine, the CDR3 consists of 14 amino acids. The entry retains the CDR3 DNA only, 42 bases that are in frame from base 1. V drops 5 bases and J drops 3 bases, leaving 17 bases in between.